Listed below are T cell receptor beta chains from one sample, sequenced in a study of T-cell memory formation after mild COVID-19. MiXCR, run by TCRdb on the 5' RACE reads, gives a single entry per CDR3 protein. The sample includes under 400,000 distinct CDR3 sequences, 21% of them seen just once. The source material was PBMCs or a T cell subset sorted from them (not recorded which). The source is an adult woman who had mild COVID-19 (a few samples of this study predate the infection). Cell type and time point are not known. The CDR3 runs from the conserved cysteine through the conserved F or W. The D gene is left open where the match is weak. Clone size, where shown, is once, few, many, or a class for clones that have expanded.

v_call	d_call	clone_size	j_call	cdr3_aa	cdr3_nt
TRBV5-1	-	-	TRBJ1-1	CASSFNSGRDTEAFF	TGCGCCAGCAGCTTTAACTCCGGCCGGGACACTGAAGCTTTCTTT
TRBV29-1	TRBD1	few	TRBJ1-6	CSYRDRKNSPLHF	TGCAGCTACCGGGACAGGAAAAATTCACCCCTCCACTTT
TRBV7-9	-	-	TRBJ2-5	CASSADYETQYF	TGTGCCAGCAGCGCGGACTATGAGACCCAGTACTTC
TRBV11-3	TRBD2	-	TRBJ2-3	CASSWGLVPRTDTQYF	TGTGCCAGCAGCTGGGGACTAGTCCCCCGCACAGATACGCAGTATTTT
TRBV12-3/TRBV12-4	-	few	TRBJ2-7	CASSSGEISSYEQYF	TGTGCCAGCAGTTCGGGCGAGATTAGCTCCTACGAGCAGTACTTC
TRBV7-9	TRBD1	few	TRBJ1-2	CASSEGTDYGYTF	TGTGCCAGCAGCGAAGGGACAGACTATGGCTACACCTTC
TRBV29-1	-	few	TRBJ2-5	CSSVGNNEETQYF	TGCAGCTCCGTGGGGAACAACGAAGAGACCCAGTACTTC
TRBV6-5	-	-	TRBJ2-7	CASSYSGRASYEQYF	TGTGCCAGCAGTTACTCGGGGCGGGCCTCCTACGAGCAGTACTTC
TRBV25-1	-	-	TRBJ1-5	CASSEGGGRGPQHF	TGTGCCAGCAGTGAGGGGGGGGGGCGTGGGCCCCAGCATTTT
TRBV24-1	TRBD2	-	TRBJ2-3	CATSVPKGTNTDTQYF	TGTGCCACCAGTGTCCCTAAAGGGACTAACACAGATACGCAGTATTTT
TRBV20-1	-	-	TRBJ2-1	CSAEQAYNEQFF	TGCAGTGCGGAACAGGCTTACAATGAGCAGTTCTTC
TRBV14	TRBD2	-	TRBJ2-7	CASSQLAGGAEQYF	TGTGCCAGCAGCCAACTAGCGGGAGGCGCCGAGCAGTACTTC
TRBV7-2	-	few	TRBJ2-5	CASSLGTVTAQYF	TGTGCCAGCAGCTTAGGGACGGTGACGGCCCAGTACTTC
TRBV27	-	few	TRBJ1-5	CASSEAGTDSNQPQHF	TGTGCCAGCAGTGAAGCCGGGACGGATAGCAATCAGCCCCAGCATTTT
TRBV2	-	-	TRBJ2-5	CASSEEVGETQYF	TGTGCCAGCAGTGAGGAGGTAGGAGAGACCCAGTACTTC
TRBV29-1	TRBD2	-	TRBJ2-1	CSFAGTSGHNEQFF	TGCAGCTTCGCAGGGACTAGCGGACACAATGAGCAGTTCTTC
TRBV6-2/TRBV6-3	TRBD2	-	TRBJ2-1	CASRLAGTAYNEQFF	TGTGCCAGCAGATTAGCGGGGACGGCCTACAATGAGCAGTTCTTC
TRBV14	-	-	TRBJ2-5	CASSQDLDHPSQYF	TGTGCCAGCAGCCAAGATCTTGATCACCCATCCCAGTACTTC
TRBV5-1	TRBD1	few	TRBJ2-5	CASSLGRGTGETQYF	TGCGCCAGCAGCTTGGGCAGGGGGACGGGAGAGACCCAGTACTTC
TRBV29-1	-	few	TRBJ1-2	CSALGESDYGYTF	TGCAGCGCACTTGGGGAGAGCGACTATGGCTACACCTTC
TRBV15	-	-	TRBJ2-7	CATSRGVSEQYF	TGTGCCACCAGCAGAGGGGTAAGCGAGCAGTACTTC
TRBV5-5	-	few	TRBJ2-3	CASSLERTDTQYF	TGTGCCAGCAGCTTGGAGAGGACAGATACGCAGTATTTT
TRBV3-1	-	-	TRBJ2-7	CASSQANYEQYF	TGTGCCAGCAGCCAAGCTAACTACGAGCAGTACTTC
TRBV24-1	-	-	TRBJ2-5	CATSDVTAKETQYF	TGTGCCACCAGTGATGTAACAGCGAAAGAGACCCAGTACTTC
TRBV7-9	TRBD2	-	TRBJ2-4	CASSLELAGDIQYF	TGTGCCAGCAGCTTAGAGCTAGCGGGTGACATTCAGTACTTC
TRBV7-2	-	-	TRBJ2-3	CASSLPTGGTDTQYF	TGTGCCAGCAGCTTACCGACCGGTGGCACAGATACGCAGTATTTT
TRBV20-1	-	-	TRBJ1-2	CSALKARAYGYTF	TGCAGTGCTTTAAAGGCTCGTGCCTATGGCTACACCTTC
TRBV2	TRBD2	many	TRBJ2-3	CASKPGLVGGTDTQYF	TGTGCCAGCAAGCCGGGACTAGTGGGGGGCACAGATACGCAGTATTTT
TRBV27	-	-	TRBJ2-7	CASSPGGYRNEQYF	TGTGCCAGCAGTCCCGGTGGCTATCGGAACGAGCAGTACTTC
TRBV4-1	-	-	TRBJ2-1	CASSQVGGEQFF	TGCGCCAGCAGCCAAGTTGGAGGTGAGCAGTTCTTC
TRBV19	-	-	TRBJ2-1	CASGDDEQFF	TGTGCCAGTGGCGACGATGAGCAGTTCTTC
TRBV6-2/TRBV6-3	-	-	TRBJ1-2	CASSYAGDRGFGYTF	TGTGCCAGCAGTTATGCAGGGGACCGTGGGTTTGGCTACACCTTC
TRBV12-3/TRBV12-4	TRBD2	few	TRBJ2-3	CASSGATSGRTHTQYF	TGTGCCAGCAGTGGGGCTACTAGCGGACGCACACATACGCAGTATTTT
TRBV30	TRBD2	-	TRBJ2-7	CAWGGLAGVEQYF	TGTGCCTGGGGCGGACTAGCGGGAGTCGAGCAGTACTTC
TRBV5-6	TRBD1	few	TRBJ1-1	CASSFGGSRDRAFF	TGTGCCAGCAGCTTTGGAGGTTCTCGGGACAGGGCTTTCTTT
TRBV15	TRBD2	many	TRBJ2-5	CATSGPFTSGSGETQYF	TGTGCCACCAGCGGACCCTTCACTAGCGGGAGCGGAGAGACCCAGTACTTC
TRBV20-1	-	-	TRBJ1-1	CSASIQNTEAFF	TGCAGTGCTAGTATACAGAACACTGAAGCTTTCTTT
TRBV19	-	few	TRBJ2-1	CASSIRARGATYNEQFF	TGTGCCAGTAGTATACGGGCCCGGGGGGCTACCTACAATGAGCAGTTCTTC
TRBV7-9	TRBD2	many	TRBJ2-5	CASSFLAGQETQYF	TGTGCCAGCAGCTTCCTAGCGGGCCAAGAGACCCAGTACTTC
TRBV20-1	-	-	TRBJ2-1	CSALRGPNEQFF	TGCAGTGCTCTACGAGGGCCCAATGAGCAGTTCTTC
TRBV29-1	TRBD2	few	TRBJ2-3	CSAPRSGTTDTQYF	TGCAGCGCGCCAAGAAGCGGGACCACAGATACGCAGTATTTT
TRBV7-3	-	-	TRBJ2-2	CASSLLGVSNTGELFF	TGTGCCAGCAGCTTATTGGGAGTATCGAACACCGGGGAGCTGTTTTTT
TRBV5-5	-	-	TRBJ1-4	CASSPVDELRATNEKLFF	TGTGCCAGCAGCCCGGTAGATGAACTACGAGCTACTAATGAAAAACTGTTTTTT
TRBV5-4	TRBD2	-	TRBJ2-7	CASSPDSGRRDEQYF	TGTGCCAGCAGCCCGGATAGCGGGAGAAGAGACGAGCAGTACTTC
TRBV7-2	TRBD2	many	TRBJ2-3	CASSLGRGGWSTQYF	TGTGCCAGCAGCTTAGGGCGGGGGGGCTGGAGTACGCAGTATTTT
TRBV13	-	few	TRBJ2-7	CASSPYRLREQYF	TGTGCCAGCAGCCCTTACAGGTTGCGCGAGCAGTACTTC
TRBV6-5	-	-	TRBJ2-1	CASSYYQGENNEQFF	TGTGCCAGCAGTTACTACCAGGGTGAAAACAATGAGCAGTTCTTC
TRBV29-1	-	few	TRBJ1-2	CSVGGGAPTNYGYTF	TGCAGCGTTGGAGGGGGGGCACCCACTAACTATGGCTACACCTTC
TRBV20-1	-	-	TRBJ2-3	CSARGGVRLGPTDTQYF	TGCAGTGCTAGAGGTGGTGTGCGGCTAGGCCCCACAGATACGCAGTATTTT
TRBV5-4	TRBD1	-	TRBJ1-6	CASSLVGGQNSPLHF	TGTGCCAGCAGCTTGGTGGGGGGACAGAATTCACCCCTCCACTTT
TRBV6-1	TRBD1	-	TRBJ2-5	CASSEAQTGIKETQYF	TGTGCCAGCAGTGAAGCGCAGACAGGGATTAAAGAGACCCAGTACTTC
TRBV5-6	-	few	TRBJ1-4	CASSGSGGEKLFF	TGTGCCAGCAGCGGCTCGGGAGGCGAAAAACTGTTTTTT
TRBV12-3/TRBV12-4	-	few	TRBJ2-5	CASSLAGWRKETQYF	TGTGCCAGCAGTTTAGCGGGTTGGCGGAAGGAGACCCAGTACTTC
TRBV12-3/TRBV12-4	-	-	TRBJ2-7	CASSFVGAGAYEQYF	TGTGCCAGCAGTTTCGTCGGCGCAGGAGCCTACGAGCAGTACTTC